This entry lists 32 T cell receptor beta chains sequenced from one sample in a study of T cells in Graves' hyperthyroidism and ophthalmopathy. Amplified TCR beta CDR3 regions derived from RNA transcripts. TCR CDR3 underwent first-round RT-PCR with the HTBI primer set. One entry per CDR3 protein, called by TCRdb with MiXCR from the multiplex PCR reads. The sample lists around 290,000 distinct CDR3 sequences; 10% to 15% were seen once. The sequencing sample was made of blood. The source of these receptors is a woman in her twenties or thirties with Graves' hyperthyroidism that later progressed to Graves' ophthalmopathy.

This clonotype was seen once. V is TRBV6-1 and J is TRBJ1-5; TRBD1 is a possible D gene (5 bases). Germline lookup yields CDR1 MNHNS and CDR2 SASEGT. The CDR3 spans 16 residues. V lost 6 bases and J 6 bases, leaving 21 bases between the germline ends. This CDR3 is CASRDRWNSQGQPQHF. CDR3 bases: TGTGCCAGCAGGGATCGCTGGAACAGCCAGGGTCAGCCCCAGCATTTT.

Ten or more counts support this clonotype. The chain joins TRBV20-1 to TRBJ2-7; D may be TRBD2 (6 bases). Looked up from germline, CDR1 is DFQATT and CDR2 is SNEGSKA (reference sequence). The CDR3 length is 13 residues. With 7 bases removed from V and 1 base from J, the gap between germline ends came to 14 bases. For the CDR3, the DNA is TGCAGTGTGGGGGGACGATTTTCCTACGAGCAGTACTTC. Translating gives CSVGGRFSYEQYF.

V is TRBV5-1 and J is TRBJ2-5; 7 bases align to TRBD2. Germline V gene data show CDR1 as SGHRS and CDR2 as YFSETQ. The V and J ends lost 5 bases and 3 bases, in that order; junction bases with no gene match: 7. The CDR3 has 14 residues. The CDR3 sequence: CASRRLAEKETQYF. CDR3 in DNA: TGCGCCAGCAGGCGACTAGCAGAAAAAGAGACCCAGTACTTC.

The chain uses TRBV15 and TRBJ2-1, with no clear D. The germline CDR1 and CDR2 sequences are LNHNV and YYDKDF (reference sequence). V gave up 1 base and J gave up 2 bases, with 9 bases separating them. The CDR3 extends over 15 amino acids. CDR3 loop: CATSRVLGTYNEQFF. CDR3 DNA: TGTGCCACCAGCAGAGTGTTAGGGACCTACAATGAGCAGTTCTTC.

This clonotype was counted a few times. This rearrangement joins TRBV7-3 to TRBJ1-2; possibly TRBD1 for D (5 bases). The germline CDR1 and CDR2 sequences are SGHTA and FQGTGA. This CDR3 spans 9 amino acids. V lost 10 bases and J lost 8, with 8 bases in between. CDR3 bases: TGTGCCAAAGGGGAAGGCTACACCTTC. Amino acids: CAKGEGYTF.

Ten or more counts support this clonotype. The chain employs TRBV29-1 and TRBJ2-7; 9 bases fit TRBD2. Germline loops: CDR1 SQVTM, CDR2 ANQGSEA. J gave up 7 bases and V 1 base, and 2 bases lay outside the gene matches. The CDR3 sequence is 12 residues long. As DNA, the CDR3 is TGCAGCGTTGAAGGACTAGCGGAAGAGCAGTACTTC. Its protein product is CSVEGLAEEQYF.

This clonotype was detected ten times or more. The V call is TRBV20-1, the J call TRBJ2-7; TRBD1 matches at 7 bases. After removal of 0 bases from V and 4 bases from J, the junction contained 12 bases not matched to a gene. From germline, CDR1 is DFQATT and CDR2 SNEGSKA (reference sequence). The CDR3 consists of 16 residues. CDR3 loop: CSARDLMGQRLYEQYF. As DNA, the CDR3 is TGCAGTGCTAGAGATTTGATGGGACAGAGACTATACGAGCAGTACTTC.

There are many counts of this clonotype. J is TRBJ2-1 and V is TRBV10-3; 10 bases fit TRBD2. CDR1 and CDR2 from the germline V gene are ENHRY and SYGVKD. This CDR3 spans 16 amino acids. V lost 6 bases to trimming and J lost 0 bases; unmatched junction nucleotides: 5. The CDR3 DNA sequence: TGTGCCATCAGCGGATCTAGCGGGAGCTCCTACAATGAGCAGTTCTTC. Its translation is CAISGSSGSSYNEQFF.

At least ten counts were recorded for this clonotype. CDR3 in DNA: TGTGCCAGCTCACCAGGGGGGTTGAGGATGAACACTGAAGCTTTCTTT. It codes for CASSPGGLRMNTEAFF. The chain is built from TRBV18 and TRBJ1-1, with D tentatively TRBD1 (5 bases). Germline V gene sequence: CDR1 KGHSH, CDR2 LQKENI. The V end lost 2 bases, the J end lost 0 bases, and 13 bases lay between the germline ends. The CDR3 runs to 16 residues.

This clonotype showed up many times. DNA for the CDR3: TGTGCCAGCAGTCCAGGATTTGGGGGCGGGTACGAGCAGTACTTC. Translating gives CASSPGFGGGYEQYF. This chain joins TRBV28 and TRBJ2-7, with a possible D match to TRBD1 (6 bases). The CDR3 is made up of 15 amino acids. CDR1 is MDHEN, CDR2 SYDVKM, per germline. V gave up 5 bases and J gave up 4 bases, with 18 bases separating them.

In this sample, this clonotype turned up many times. V usage is TRBV6-5 and J usage is TRBJ2-1, with D perhaps TRBD2 (5 bases). CDR1 and CDR2 (germline): MNHEY, SVGAGI. The CDR3 is 14 amino acids. Trimming took off 2 bases at V and 4 bases at J, with 9 bases between the two ends. The CDR3 nucleotides are TGTGCCAGCAGTTACGTTAGCGCGTACAATGAGCAGTTCTTC. It encodes CASSYVSAYNEQFF.

This clonotype came up a few times. The V call is TRBV6-5, the J call TRBJ2-4; no firm D call. The V end was cut by 4 bases, the J end by 0 bases, with 7 bases between. Germline V gene data show CDR1 as MNHEY and CDR2 as SVGAGI. This CDR3 spans 14 amino acids. CDR3 sequence (DNA): TGTGCCAGCAGTTGGGATCTAGCCAAAAACATTCAGTACTTC. This encodes CASSWDLAKNIQYF.

This clonotype was counted a few times. The rearrangement links TRBV19 to TRBJ2-1, with TRBD1 identical over 7 bases. The CDR3 sequence is 14 residues long. Germline CDR1 and CDR2: LNHDA and SQIVND (reference sequence). Trimming removed 4 bases from V and 7 bases from J; junction bases left unmatched: 7. The CDR3 DNA sequence: TGTGCCAGTAGTACACCGGGACAGCTGAATGAGCAGTTCTTC. As protein: CASSTPGQLNEQFF.

In this sample, this clonotype turned up many times. This chain joins TRBV4-2 and TRBJ2-7; D is unclear. V lost 0 bases and J 3 bases, leaving 9 bases between the germline ends. CDR1 and CDR2 (germline): LGHNA, YNFKEQ. This CDR3 is built from 14 residues. The DNA for the CDR3 is TGTGCCAGCAGCCAAGATTCTGTTCTCTACGAGCAGTACTTC. This sequence encodes CASSQDSVLYEQYF.

In this sample, this clonotype turned up many times. The rearrangement joins TRBV6-2 or TRBV6-3 to TRBJ2-1; TRBD2 matches 7 bases. This CDR3 is built from 15 residues. With V trimmed by 4 bases and J by 7 bases, 10 bases remained unmatched. The germline gives CDR1 MNHEY, CDR2 SVGEGT. DNA of the CDR3: TGTGCCAGCAGTTGGTCTCGGGAGCGGGAAAATGAGCAGTTCTTC. Translated: CASSWSRERENEQFF.

This clonotype was detected ten times or more. The chain has TRBV2 and TRBJ1-1, with 8 bases aligning to TRBD1. This CDR3 has 17 residues. Germline CDR1 is SNHLY and CDR2 is FYNNEI. Losses at the gene ends were 8 bases for V and 4 bases for J; bases not matched to a gene: 18. The CDR3: CASSHDPDRDWGTEAFF. CDR3 DNA: TGTGCCAGCTCCCATGACCCGGACAGGGATTGGGGCACTGAAGCTTTCTTT.

The genes are TRBV5-1 and TRBJ2-7, with 8 bases matching TRBD1. The CDR3 contains 15 residues. J was trimmed by 7 bases and V by 4 bases; bases with no gene match: 13. The germline V gene has CDR1 SGHRS and CDR2 YFSETQ. The CDR3 reads CASSGYRGEGDEQYF. CDR3 sequence (DNA): TGCGCCAGCAGCGGCTACAGGGGGGAAGGGGATGAGCAGTACTTC.

The V call is TRBV20-1, the J call TRBJ1-3; possibly TRBD1 for D (5 bases). V was clipped by 5 bases and J by 8 bases, with 19 bases between them. The CDR3 is 14 residues long. The V gene's germline CDR1 is DFQATT and CDR2 SNEGSKA (reference sequence). The CDR3 DNA is TGCAGTGCTGAACGTTTGGGGGTCGCGGACACCATATATTTT. It specifies CSAERLGVADTIYF.

This clonotype was picked up many times. V usage is TRBV28 and J usage is TRBJ2-7; D is unclear. The V gene's germline CDR1 is MDHEN and CDR2 SYDVKM. This CDR3 region has 13 residues. V lost 4 bases to trimming and J lost 4 bases, with 11 bases between them. The CDR3 DNA is TGTGCCAGCAGTTATACCTTCCTTTACGAGCAGTACTTC. Its protein product is CASSYTFLYEQYF.

This clonotype was observed at least ten times. The CDR3 sequence: CASSLGFRGDEQFF. CDR3 nucleotide sequence: TGTGCCAGCAGCTTAGGTTTCAGGGGGGATGAGCAGTTCTTC. The chain has TRBV11-3 and TRBJ2-1; D possibly corresponds to TRBD1 (7 bases). The CDR3 has 14 amino acids. V was trimmed by 1 base and J by 8 bases, leaving 12 bases between them. Germline assignment: CDR1 SGHNT and CDR2 YENEEA.

The table lists this clonotype with many counts. The J gene is TRBJ1-1, the V gene TRBV12-3 or TRBV12-4, with 10 bases aligning to TRBD1. The V and J ends lost 6 bases and 6 bases, in that order; junction bases with no gene match: 16. This CDR3 region has 17 residues. The chain's CDR3 is CASSPYSGTGVGAEAFF. The DNA for the CDR3 is TGTGCCAGCAGCCCATACTCCGGGACAGGGGTGGGCGCTGAAGCTTTCTTT.

A few counts support this clonotype. The J gene is TRBJ2-6, the V gene TRBV7-6; D gene unclear. V was shortened by 1 base and J by 1 base, with 8 bases between the two germline ends. Per germline, CDR1 SGHVS and CDR2 FNYEAQ. This CDR3 comprises 16 residues. The CDR3 DNA follows: TGTGCCAGCAGCTTAGTACCGGATTCTGGGGCCAACGTCCTGACTTTC. It translates to CASSLVPDSGANVLTF.

This clonotype was counted a few times. The CDR3 loop is CASSTPTGYFGGYTF. Here the CDR3 DNA reads TGTGCCAGCAGCACCCCGACAGGGTACTTTGGTGGCTACACCTTC. The chain joins TRBV7-2 to TRBJ1-2, with 7 bases matching TRBD1. With V trimmed by 5 bases and J by 7 bases, 13 bases remained unmatched. CDR3 length equals 15 residues. Germline assignment: CDR1 SGHTA and CDR2 FQGNSA.

This clonotype was counted many times. The chain couples TRBV4-2 to TRBJ1-1; D remains unclear. The CDR3 consists of 13 residues. Trimming pared 0 bases from V and 0 bases from J, leaving 2 bases between. Germline V CDR1 and CDR2: LGHNA, YNFKEQ. For the CDR3, the DNA is TGTGCCAGCAGCCAAGATCTGAACACTGAAGCTTTCTTT. Translating gives CASSQDLNTEAFF.

This clonotype was counted ten times or more. The chain employs TRBV27 and TRBJ1-5; D call uncertain. Trimming removed 6 bases at V and 0 bases at J, with 12 bases between. Germline loops: CDR1 MNHEY, CDR2 SMNVEV (reference sequence). CDR3 length: 15 residues. The CDR3: CASRLHSYSNQPQHF. The CDR3, as DNA: TGTGCCAGCAGACTCCATAGTTATAGCAATCAGCCCCAGCATTTT.

This clonotype was seen a few times. The chain links TRBV7-6 to TRBJ1-1; D is uncertain. Germline V lookup: CDR1 SGHVS, CDR2 FNYEAQ. The CDR3 length is 13 residues. V was shortened by 4 bases and J by 0 bases, with 6 bases between the two germline ends. As DNA, the CDR3 is TGTGCCAGCAGCTCCTTGATGAACACTGAAGCTTTCTTT. This translates into CASSSLMNTEAFF.

V is TRBV6-1 and J is TRBJ1-2; D gene ambiguous. The CDR3 runs 14 residues. The germline CDR1 and CDR2 sequences are MNHNS and SASEGT. Trimming shortened V by 4 bases and J by 4 bases, and 13 bases separated the two germline ends. Here the CDR3 reads CASSGDLFVYGYTF. DNA of the CDR3: TGTGCCAGCAGTGGAGACTTATTTGTCTATGGCTACACCTTC.

This clonotype showed up just a few times. The chain couples TRBV19 to TRBJ2-1; D is undetermined. The CDR3 covers 16 residues. In germline, CDR1 is LNHDA, CDR2 SQIVND (reference sequence). Between the trimmed V and J ends, which lost 3 bases and 0 bases, there was a span of 12 bases. The CDR3 protein is CASSISGLGSYNEQFF. The CDR3 DNA reads as TGTGCCAGTAGTATTTCAGGCCTCGGCTCCTACAATGAGCAGTTCTTC.

This clonotype showed up many times. The chain employs TRBV6-2 or TRBV6-3 and TRBJ2-1; the D gene is possibly TRBD1 (5 bases). Germline values: CDR1 MNHEY, CDR2 SVGEGT. The CDR3 spans 13 residues. Trimming took 5 bases from V and 10 from J, leaving 15 bases between them. The CDR3 coding sequence is TGTGCCAGCAGTGGCGACAGACGTAGGGAGCAGTTCTTC. It encodes CASSGDRRREQFF.

This clonotype was recorded at least ten times. This chain joins TRBV6-1 and TRBJ1-4; 7 nucleotides agree with TRBD1. This CDR3 has 14 amino acids. Unmatched junction bases numbered 9, after V lost 6 bases and J lost 8 bases. Germline V gene data show CDR1 as MNHNS and CDR2 as SASEGT. The CDR3 coding sequence is TGTGCCAGCAGCTCCCCGACAGGGAGAGAAAAACTGTTTTTT. Amino acids: CASSSPTGREKLFF.

There are a few counts of this clonotype. A much larger clone lies a single base off, so this may be a read error. This rearrangement joins TRBV30 to TRBJ2-7, with D uncertain. V lost 4 bases and J lost 3, with 13 bases in between. Germline CDR1 reads GTSNPN; CDR2 reads SVGIG (reference sequence). The CDR3 runs to 13 residues. CDR3 nucleotides: TGTGCCTGGACAGATAAAAACCTCTACGAGCAGTACTTC. This sequence encodes CAWTDKNLYEQYF.

This clonotype was seen many times. The V call is TRBV7-9, the J call TRBJ1-5; 7 nucleotides match TRBD1. Germline CDR1 and CDR2: SEHNR and FQNEAQ (reference sequence). This CDR3 contains 14 residues. With V trimmed by 10 bases and J by 2 bases, 8 bases remained unmatched. DNA for the CDR3: TGTGCCACCAACGACAGGGAGGGCAATCAGCCCCAGCATTTT. It encodes CATNDREGNQPQHF. Based on the CDR3 plus reference TRBV7-9 and TRBJ1-5, the full variable domain is DTGVSQNPRHKITKRGQNVTFRCDPISEHNRLYWYRQTLGQGPEFLTYFQNEAQLEKSRLLSDRFSAERPKGSFSTLEIQRTEQGDSAMYLCATNDREGNQPQHFGDGTRLSIL.